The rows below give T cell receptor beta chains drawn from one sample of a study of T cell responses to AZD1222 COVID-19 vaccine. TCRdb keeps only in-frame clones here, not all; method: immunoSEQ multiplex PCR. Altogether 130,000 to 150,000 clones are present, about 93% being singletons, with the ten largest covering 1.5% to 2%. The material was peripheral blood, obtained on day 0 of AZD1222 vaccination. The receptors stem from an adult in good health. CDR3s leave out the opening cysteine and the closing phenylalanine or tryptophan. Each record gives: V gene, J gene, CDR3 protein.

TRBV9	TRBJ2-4	ASSGSQGAKNIQY
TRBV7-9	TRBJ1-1	ASTPIGAGGSMNTEAF
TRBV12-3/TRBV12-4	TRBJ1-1	ASSAGDTEAF
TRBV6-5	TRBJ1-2	ASSSGQELYGYT
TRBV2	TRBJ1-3	ASSMDRNSGNTIY
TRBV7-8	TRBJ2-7	ASSRGADSSYEQY
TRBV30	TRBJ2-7	AWSGGGTGRYEQY
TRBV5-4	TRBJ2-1	ASSPGTRDNEQF
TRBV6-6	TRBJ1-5	ASSPNPLDQPQH
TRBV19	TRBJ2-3	ASSLTVSTDTQY
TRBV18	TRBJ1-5	ASAGGGINQPQH
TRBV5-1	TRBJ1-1	ASSFDRGDTGTEAF
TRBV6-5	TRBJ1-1	ASRPSGYTEAF
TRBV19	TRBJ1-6	ASHRGGDNSPLH
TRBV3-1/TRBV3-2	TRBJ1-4	ASSQTGTINEKLF
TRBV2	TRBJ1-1	ASSLTGGNTEAF
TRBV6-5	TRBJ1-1	ASSYGEMNTEAF
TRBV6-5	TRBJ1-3	ASQRTGRGNTIY